This passage covers 22 T cell receptor beta chains from one sample sequenced in a study of cytomegalovirus exposure and HLA in healthy donors. Sequencing used immunoSEQ multiplex PCR; TCRdb keeps in-frame clones, though not all of them. Altogether about 220,000 clones are present, around nine tenths being singletons, with the ten largest covering more than 1%. The sample was PBMCs. These receptors all come from a woman younger than 35 in good health and CMV-seronegative.

This chain connects TRBV28 to TRBJ1-5; perhaps TRBD1 as D (6 bases). V dropped 7 bases and J dropped 5 bases, with 12 bases sitting between them. Germline V gene data show CDR1 as MDHEN and CDR2 as SYDVKM. This CDR3 comprises 13 residues. The chain's CDR3 is CASILGGDQPQHF. The CDR3 DNA is TGTGCCAGCATCCTAGGGGGTGATCAGCCCCAGCATTTT.

The CDR3: CASSLGLAVPGGNTQYF. The CDR3 nucleotides are TGTGCCAGCAGCTTAGGACTGGCAGTCCCTGGGGGGAATACGCAGTATTTT. V gene TRBV7-8 combines with J gene TRBJ2-3; maybe TRBD2 (6 bases). Trimming took 1 base from V and 7 from J, leaving 21 bases between them. This CDR3 region has 17 residues. Germline CDR1 is SGHVS and CDR2 is FQNEAQ.

This chain connects TRBV5-4 to TRBJ1-1; 8 positions agree with TRBD1. CDR3 length equals 16 residues. Germline V gene sequence: CDR1 SGHNT, CDR2 YYREEE (reference sequence). Germline trimming cut 1 base from V and 11 bases from J; bases unmatched to any gene: 16. The CDR3 here is CASSLLPQRQGAWAFF. CDR3 coding DNA: TGTGCCAGCAGCTTGTTACCCCAGCGGCAGGGGGCTTGGGCTTTCTTT.

The chain couples TRBV19 to TRBJ1-2; 10 nucleotides match TRBD1. Germline V gene data show CDR1 as LNHDA and CDR2 as SQIVND (reference sequence). This CDR3 region has 17 residues. The CDR3 sequence: CGTLAYRRGQGNYGYTF. The CDR3 DNA sequence: TGTGGAACGCTGGCTTATAGAAGGGGACAGGGGAACTATGGCTACACCTTC.

The chain has TRBV6-5 and TRBJ2-2; 13 positions match TRBD2. CDR3 size: 14 residues. Germline CDR1 and CDR2: MNHEY and SVGAGI. V dropped 7 bases and J dropped 9; count of bases not matched to a gene: 5. The CDR3 coding sequence is TGTGCCAGCATCAGGACTAGCGGGAGCAGGGAGCTGTTTTTT. Its translation is CASIRTSGSRELFF.

The chain has TRBV18 and TRBJ2-1; 14 positions agree with TRBD2. V dropped 6 bases and J dropped 8; count of bases not matched to a gene: 12. Germline CDR1 is KGHSH and CDR2 is LQKENI. The CDR3 covers 17 residues. The CDR3 nucleotides are TGTGCCAGCTCTCTGAAAGCCGGGACTAGCGGGGGCCATGAGCAGTTCTTC. This sequence encodes CASSLKAGTSGGHEQFF.

The chain combines TRBV18 with TRBJ2-7, with D tentatively TRBD2 (6 bases). The germline gives CDR1 KGHSH, CDR2 LQKENI. Deletions cut 3 bases from V and 7 bases from J, with 16 bases between. The CDR3 is made up of 14 amino acids. The CDR3 reads CASSPGLDYVEQYF. The CDR3 DNA is TGTGCCAGCTCACCGGGACTGGACTACGTTGAGCAGTACTTC.

The J gene is TRBJ2-7, the V gene TRBV30; 8 positions agree with TRBD2. Germline CDR1 GTSNPN, CDR2 SVGIG (reference sequence). The CDR3 consists of 15 residues. V was pared by 1 base and J by 2 bases, with 7 bases of the junction left unmatched. The CDR3 loop is CAWSAGRGNTYEQYF. CDR3 DNA: TGTGCCTGGAGTGCCGGGAGGGGAAATACCTACGAGCAGTACTTC.

The chain links TRBV14 to TRBJ1-2, with 8 bases aligning to TRBD1. J gave up 7 bases and V 4 bases, and 8 bases lay outside the gene matches. The germline V gene encodes CDR1 SGHDN and CDR2 FVKESK. The CDR3 covers 14 residues. The CDR3 DNA reads TGTGCCAGCAGCCTCGCCAGGGGGCATGGTGGCTACACCTTC. Amino acids: CASSLARGHGGYTF.

V and J are TRBV4-1 and TRBJ2-1, with TRBD2 identical over 10 bases. The CDR3 is made up of 16 amino acids. Germline V gives CDR1 MGHRA, CDR2 YSYEKL. Trimming took 3 bases from V and 7 from J; bases not matched to a gene: 9. The CDR3 here is CASSQLTSGTWNEQFF. The CDR3 DNA is TGCGCCAGCAGCCAGTTAACTAGCGGGACTTGGAATGAGCAGTTCTTC.

This chain uses TRBV1 with TRBJ2-7; the DNA was not compared with TRBD1, the D call given in the table. TRBV1 is shown as a pseudogene. The CDR3 loop spans 12 amino acids. The CDR3 here is CTSSQVGTGKYF. CDR3 in DNA: TGCACCAGCAGCCAAGTCGGGACAGGGAAGTACTTC.

V gene TRBV11-2 combines with J gene TRBJ1-1, with D tentatively TRBD1 (6 bases). V was cut by 1 base and J by 4 bases, with 16 bases left in between. Germline CDR1 SGHAT, CDR2 FQNNGV. The CDR3 sequence is 16 residues long. CDR3 loop: CASSLAKQGIGTEAFF. In DNA, the CDR3 is TGTGCCAGCAGCTTAGCCAAACAGGGAATCGGCACTGAAGCTTTCTTT.

The chain combines TRBV6-1 with TRBJ2-1; 7 bases are a match to TRBD1. Germline CDR1 reads MNHNS; CDR2 reads SASEGT. The CDR3 runs 15 residues. Trimming removed 6 bases from V and 1 base from J; junction bases left unmatched: 6. CDR3 in amino acids: CASSSDRASYNEQFF. In DNA, the CDR3 is TGTGCCAGCAGCTCCGACAGGGCATCCTACAATGAGCAGTTCTTC.

The chain joins TRBV29-1 to TRBJ2-5; D is perhaps TRBD2 (6 bases). The CDR3 consists of 13 residues. V lost 4 bases and J 2 bases, leaving 11 bases between the germline ends. Germline values: CDR1 SQVTM, CDR2 ANQGSEA. The CDR3 nucleotides are TGCAGCGTTGTGTGGGGGGTACAAGAGACCCAGTACTTC. This gives the protein CSVVWGVQETQYF.

This clone was counted once. The gene calls are TRBV18 and TRBJ1-3; 7 bases are shared with TRBD1. This CDR3 has 19 residues. The germline gives CDR1 KGHSH, CDR2 LQKENI. With V trimmed by 1 base and J by 0 bases, 12 bases remained unmatched. The CDR3 bases are TGTGCCAGCTCACCACTGCGGGGACAGTCCTTCGACTCTGGAAACACCATATATTTT. Translation gives CASSPLRGQSFDSGNTIYF.

This chain joins TRBV5-1 and TRBJ2-1; 7 nucleotides align to TRBD2. CDR1 is SGHRS, CDR2 YFSETQ, per germline. The CDR3 has 15 amino acids. Trimming removed 2 bases from V and 5 bases from J; junction bases left unmatched: 7. The CDR3 region is CASSFWREPNNEQFF. CDR3 nucleotide sequence: TGCGCCAGCAGCTTCTGGCGGGAGCCCAACAATGAGCAGTTCTTC.

V usage is TRBV6-1 and J usage is TRBJ2-5; 9 bases are a match to TRBD2. The V and J ends lost 6 bases and 4 bases, in that order; junction bases with no gene match: 6. The CDR3 runs to 14 residues. Germline CDR1 and CDR2: MNHNS and SASEGT. The CDR3 region is CASRVLAGLETQYF. The CDR3 bases are TGTGCCAGCAGAGTACTAGCGGGCTTAGAGACCCAGTACTTC.

The chain couples TRBV7-9 to TRBJ1-2; D is ambiguous. The CDR3 consists of 12 residues. Germline V CDR1 and CDR2: SEHNR, FQNEAQ (reference sequence). Trimming took 5 bases from V and 5 from J, leaving 9 bases between them. CDR3 sequence (DNA): TGTGCCAGCAGCCCCAAGACATATGGCTACACCTTC. It encodes CASSPKTYGYTF.

V and J are TRBV5-1 and TRBJ2-5, with 8 bases matching TRBD1. Germline V lookup: CDR1 SGHRS, CDR2 YFSETQ. This CDR3 is 16 amino acids long. V was clipped by 0 bases and J by 1 base; unmatched bases: 5. The CDR3 DNA is TGCGCCAGCAGCTTGGCTGACAGGGGAGGCCAAGAGACCCAGTACTTC. Amino acid sequence: CASSLADRGGQETQYF. Full variable domain (rest looked up from reference TRBV5-1 and TRBJ2-5): KAGVTQTPRYLIKTRGQQVTLSCSPISGHRSVSWYQQTPGQGLQFLFEYFSETQRNKGNFPGRFSGRQFSNSRSEMNVSTLELGDSALYLCASSLADRGGQETQYFGPGTRLLVL.

This clone came up once. The J gene is TRBJ2-7, the V gene TRBV27, with D perhaps matching TRBD2 (6 bases). The CDR3 runs 12 residues. CDR1 MNHEY and CDR2 SMNVEV come from the germline V gene (reference sequence). Trimming removed 6 bases at V and 6 bases at J, with 12 bases between. The CDR3 DNA follows: TGTGCCAGCAGAGCGGACGGGGGCGAGCAGTACTTC. It is translated as CASRADGGEQYF.

V is TRBV9 and J is TRBJ1-1; D gene uncertain. The germline CDR1 and CDR2 sequences are SGDLS and YYNGEE. The CDR3 covers 17 residues. Trimming cost V 1 base and J 5 bases, with 21 bases left between them. Here the CDR3 reads CASSVPIGRLTLTEAFF. The CDR3 region has the DNA TGTGCCAGCAGCGTACCGATCGGGAGACTGACGTTGACTGAAGCTTTCTTT.

V usage is TRBV7-9 and J usage is TRBJ1-1, with 8 bases that match TRBD1. With 3 bases clipped from V and 7 bases from J, the junction kept 7 bases outside the gene matches. Germline loops: CDR1 SEHNR, CDR2 FQNEAQ (reference sequence). The CDR3 has 14 amino acids. The CDR3 spells CASSLARDRYEAFF. CDR3 nucleotides: TGTGCCAGCAGCTTGGCCCGGGACAGGTATGAAGCTTTCTTT.